This TCR beta chain comes out of a study of T-cell reconstitution after alpha-beta-depleted transplantation in children. This sample's TCRbeta library carried unique molecular identifier barcodes. Each CDR3 protein is one row after TCRdb ran MiXCR on the PCR reads. The data contain around 300,000 distinct CDR3 sequences, more than 9% of them singletons. This clonotype was seen many times. Its antigen remains unidentified. V shed 4 bases and J shed 0 bases, with 12 bases lying between them. CDR1 and CDR2 (germline): SNHLY, FYNNEI. The CDR3 is 15 amino acids. The study, taken as a whole, reports: When one year had passed after transplant, most T-cell counts and diversity came from newly produced T cells. Alpha-beta T cells about two months after transplant reportedly derived from several hundred expanded graft clones.

This material consisted of peripheral blood, taken 180 days after TCRalphabeta/CD19-depleted stem cell transplant. The source is a male patient between 2 and 15 years old who had a stem cell transplant for chronic granulomatous disease, so the T cells may come from the graft donor. The chain uses TRBV2 and TRBJ1-1; D uncertain. CDR3 in DNA: TGTGCCAGCAGTGTAGGGCGGATAATGAACACTGAAGCTTTCTTT. It specifies CASSVGRIMNTEAFF.